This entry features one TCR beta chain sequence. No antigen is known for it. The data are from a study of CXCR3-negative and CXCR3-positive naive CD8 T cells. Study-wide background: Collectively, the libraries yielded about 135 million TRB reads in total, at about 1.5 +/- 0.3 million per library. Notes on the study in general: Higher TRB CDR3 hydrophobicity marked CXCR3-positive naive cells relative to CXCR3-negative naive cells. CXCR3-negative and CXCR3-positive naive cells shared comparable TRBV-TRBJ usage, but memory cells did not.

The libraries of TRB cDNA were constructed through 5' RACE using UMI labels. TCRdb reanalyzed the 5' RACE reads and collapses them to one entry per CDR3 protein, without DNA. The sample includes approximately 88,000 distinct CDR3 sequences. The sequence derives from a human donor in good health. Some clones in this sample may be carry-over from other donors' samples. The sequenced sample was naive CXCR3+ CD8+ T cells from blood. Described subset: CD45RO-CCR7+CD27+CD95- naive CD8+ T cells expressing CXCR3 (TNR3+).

This CDR3 reads CASRPFWDTEAFF. This chain connects TRBV27 to TRBJ1-1. Per the germline V gene, CDR1 is MNHEY and CDR2 is SMNVEV (reference sequence). The CDR3 totals 13 residues.